This T cell receptor beta chain was sequenced during a study of CD8 T cells in Susac syndrome. V lost 2 bases and J lost 3, with 11 bases in between. CDR3 length equals 14 residues. Germline V lookup: CDR1 MGHDK, CDR2 SYGVNS. The authors reverse transcribed roughly 0.5 to 1 ug RNA with random hexamers. TCRdb used MiXCR to reprocess the immunoSEQ multiplex PCR reads, holding one entry per CDR3 protein. Here the sample spans 110,000 to 150,000 distinct CDR3 sequences, approximately 96% being singletons. Sequencing was performed on CD4+ T cells from PBMCs. This chain uses TRBV25-1 with TRBJ2-7, with D perhaps TRBD2 (6 bases). The receptor's source is a human donor with Susac syndrome. CDR3 sequence: CASSEPGDYYEQYF. The CDR3 DNA reads TGTGCCAGCAGTGAACCGGGAGATTACTACGAGCAGTACTTC.